The 12 T cell receptor beta chains given below trace back to one sample, sequenced in a study of blood T cell repertoires in COVID-19. Clones were sequenced by immunoSEQ multiplex PCR, and TCRdb holds only the in-frame ones, with some missing. The table records approximately 170,000 clones, 74% of them present only once. Sequencing was performed on peripheral blood. The receptors stem from a woman older than 75 with acute or convalescent COVID-19.

The chain recombines TRBV27 with TRBJ2-2, with D tentatively TRBD2 (5 bases). Trimming left V 3 bases short and J 7 bases short, with 9 bases between. Germline V gene lookup returns CDR1 MNHEY and CDR2 SMNVEV (reference sequence). The CDR3 extends over 13 amino acids. CDR3 in DNA: TGTGCCAGCAGTTTGAGAGGAGGCGGGGAGCTGTTTTTT. It is translated as CASSLRGGGELFF.

The J gene is TRBJ2-1, the V gene TRBV4-2; 9 bases fit TRBD2. Germline V CDR1 and CDR2: LGHNA, YNFKEQ. CDR3 length: 16 residues. J was trimmed by 8 bases and V by 0 bases; bases with no gene match: 8. The CDR3 DNA sequence: TGTGCCAGCAGCCAAGAACCGGCTAGCGGGAACGATGAGCAGTTCTTC. It codes for CASSQEPASGNDEQFF.

This chain uses TRBV6-5 with TRBJ2-7, with 7 nucleotides matching TRBD1. The CDR3 totals 15 residues. V was pared by 2 bases and J by 3 bases, with 7 bases of the junction left unmatched. Germline V lookup: CDR1 MNHEY, CDR2 SVGAGI. The CDR3 protein is CASSYAPWDSYEQYF. CDR3 in DNA: TGTGCCAGCAGTTACGCCCCCTGGGACAGCTACGAGCAGTACTTC.

The chain is built from TRBV5-1 and TRBJ1-1; D is uncertain. V was pared by 6 bases and J by 1 base, with 10 bases between. This CDR3 spans 13 amino acids. The V gene's germline CDR1 is SGHRS and CDR2 YFSETQ. CDR3 sequence (DNA): TGCGCCAGCAAACTCAGGCCGAACACTGAAGCTTTCTTT. It encodes CASKLRPNTEAFF.

This clone was picked up a small number of times. The rearrangement uses TRBV30 and TRBJ2-3, with D perhaps TRBD2 (5 bases). This CDR3 is 15 amino acids long. Trimming shortened V by 1 base and J by 0 bases, and 11 bases separated the two germline ends. Per germline, CDR1 GTSNPN and CDR2 SVGIG (reference sequence). The CDR3: CAWSAVGVSTDTQYF. In DNA form, the CDR3 reads TGTGCCTGGAGTGCTGTGGGAGTGAGCACAGATACGCAGTATTTT. The full variable domain, its missing parts supplied by reference TRBV30 and TRBJ2-3, is SQTIHQWPATLVQPVGSPLSLECTVEGTSNPNLYWYRQAAGRGLQLLFYSVGIGQISSEVPQNLSASRPQDRQFILSSKKLLLSDSGFYLCAWSAVGVSTDTQYFGPGTRLTVL.

This chain uses TRBV19 with TRBJ1-4; 7 positions agree with TRBD1. After removal of 6 bases from V and 3 bases from J, the junction contained 19 bases not matched to a gene. The CDR3 length is 19 residues. Germline V gene lookup returns CDR1 LNHDA and CDR2 SQIVND (reference sequence). In DNA, the CDR3 is TGTGCCAGTAGCCGACAGGGTGACAGCCGGGGCACGGCTAATGAAAAACTGTTTTTT. Protein: CASSRQGDSRGTANEKLFF.

Here the CDR3 reads CASSSRDGGTNEKLFF. The DNA of the CDR3 is TGCGCCAGCAGCTCCCGGGACGGGGGAACTAATGAAAAACTGTTTTTT. The chain combines TRBV5-1 with TRBJ1-4; D possibly corresponds to TRBD1 (5 bases). Trimming shortened V by 3 bases and J by 1 base, and 13 bases separated the two germline ends. There are 16 residues in the CDR3. The germline V gene has CDR1 SGHRS and CDR2 YFSETQ.

This clone was recorded many times. V and J are TRBV6-6 and TRBJ2-1; a possible D gene is TRBD1 (6 bases). Trimming took 0 bases from V and 8 from J, leaving 17 bases between them. CDR1 MNHNY and CDR2 SVGAGI come from the germline V gene (reference sequence). The CDR3 is 16 amino acids. The CDR3 bases are TGTGCCAGCAGTTACTCGACCATCCAGGGGTTCGATGAGCAGTTCTTC. This gives the protein CASSYSTIQGFDEQFF.

The chain is built from TRBV7-9 and TRBJ1-1, with D unresolved. There are 13 residues in the CDR3. CDR1 and CDR2 from the germline V gene are SEHNR and FQNEAQ (reference sequence). V lost 5 bases to trimming and J lost 4 bases, with 11 bases between them. The CDR3 nucleotides read TGTGCCAGCAGCATAACGCGGGGCACTGAAGCTTTCTTT. Translation: CASSITRGTEAFF.

This clone was seen at least ten times. The rearrangement uses TRBV14 and TRBJ2-1; 11 nucleotides agree with TRBD2. The V gene end was trimmed by 6 bases and the J gene end by 6 bases; junction bases not matched to a gene: 4. This CDR3 has 14 amino acids. Per germline, CDR1 SGHDN and CDR2 FVKESK. CDR3 residues: CASSVAGGPNEQFF. In DNA form, the CDR3 reads TGTGCCAGCAGTGTAGCGGGAGGGCCCAATGAGCAGTTCTTC.

The chain couples TRBV7-6 to TRBJ2-2; weak D call: TRBD2 (6 bases). V was clipped by 1 base and J by 6 bases, with 15 bases between them. The CDR3 covers 16 residues. From germline, CDR1 is SGHVS and CDR2 FNYEAQ. The CDR3 sequence: CASSLVGGGPPGELFF. DNA for the CDR3: TGTGCCAGCAGCTTAGTTGGGGGAGGTCCCCCCGGGGAGCTGTTTTTT.

V usage is TRBV27 and J usage is TRBJ2-3; 8 nucleotides match TRBD2. The CDR3 runs to 17 residues. The ends lost 6 bases at V and 2 bases at J; junction bases unmatched: 13. CDR1 is MNHEY, CDR2 SMNVEV, per germline (reference sequence). This CDR3 is CASSPRGGRGFTDTQYF. The CDR3 nucleotides read TGTGCCAGCAGCCCTCGGGGGGGCAGGGGCTTCACAGATACGCAGTATTTT.